Listed below are T cell receptor beta chains from one sample, sequenced in a study of shared clonotypes between healthy human individuals. TCRdb's table, derived via immunoSEQ multiplex PCR, lists solely in-frame clones and lacks some. The sample shows 1.6 million or so clones, more than 95% of them seen only once. The sample consisted of naive CD4+ T cells sorted from blood. All receptors come from a man younger than 45 in good health. CDR3s include the opening cysteine and the closing phenylalanine or tryptophan. The D gene is left open where the match is weak. Not every row has a clone size; where given, it reads once, few, many or a size class.

cdr3_nt,cdr3_aa,v_call,clone_size,j_call,d_call
TGCAGCGTTTTGACTAGCGATATAACCGGGGAGCTGTTTTTT,CSVLTSDITGELFF,TRBV29-1,NA,TRBJ2-2,TRBD2
TGTGCCAGCTTCACTACCTCAGGGAACCCCTACGAGCAGTACTTC,CASFTTSGNPYEQYF,TRBV18,NA,TRBJ2-7,NA
TGTGCCAGCAGTGAAGCGCCGACTCATAACTATGGCTACACCTTC,CASSEAPTHNYGYTF,TRBV6-1,NA,TRBJ1-2,NA
TGCGCCAGCAGCTTGGGACAGGTGGGGGTGGAGCAGTACTTC,CASSLGQVGVEQYF,TRBV5-1,NA,TRBJ2-7,NA
TGTGCCACCAGCATCGGACTTTTAAGCTCCTACGAGCAGTACTTC,CATSIGLLSSYEQYF,TRBV15,NA,TRBJ2-7,NA
TGTGCCAGCAGTTTAGGAGGGAGGGGCGAGCAGTACTTC,CASSLGGRGEQYF,TRBV28,NA,TRBJ2-7,TRBD2
TGTGCCAGCAGTGATGTAAGCGGGAGGTTCACCGGGGAGCTGTTTTTT,CASSDVSGRFTGELFF,TRBV6-1,NA,TRBJ2-2,TRBD2
TGCGCCAGCAGCTTGGATGTTCCCGGGGAGCTGTTTTTT,CASSLDVPGELFF,TRBV5-1,NA,TRBJ2-2,NA
TGTGCCAGCAGACCCGGACAGGGCGAAAATGGCTACACCTTC,CASRPGQGENGYTF,TRBV28,few,TRBJ1-2,TRBD1
TGTGCCAGTAGTATATTGGGCGGGAGTTCCTACGAGCAGTACTTC,CASSILGGSSYEQYF,TRBV19,NA,TRBJ2-7,TRBD2
TGTGCCAGCAGCCAGAGGACAGGGGGCACTGAAGCTTTCTTT,CASSQRTGGTEAFF,TRBV14,NA,TRBJ1-1,TRBD1
TGTGCCAGCAGTCTAGCGGGCAGCTACGAGCAGTACTTC,CASSLAGSYEQYF,TRBV9,NA,TRBJ2-7,TRBD2
TGTGCCATCAGTGACTCAGGACTAGCGGGAGGGTCCTACGAGCAGTACTTC,CAISDSGLAGGSYEQYF,TRBV10-3,NA,TRBJ2-7,TRBD2
TGCGCCAGCAGCTTGGTCGGACAGGGGCTATACGAGCAGTACTTC,CASSLVGQGLYEQYF,TRBV5-1,NA,TRBJ2-7,TRBD1
TGTGCCAGCAGCTTAATTCGTGGGCTAGCGGGAGTCGACGGGGAGCTGTTTTTT,CASSLIRGLAGVDGELFF,TRBV7-9,NA,TRBJ2-2,TRBD2
TGTGCCAGTAGTATAGATGGCGGACAGGGCTTTTCTCTCTTCTATGGCTACACCTTC,CASSIDGGQGFSLFYGYTF,TRBV19,NA,TRBJ1-2,TRBD1
TGTGCCAGTAGTATTTCTGGCAATCAGCCCCAGCATTTT,CASSISGNQPQHF,TRBV19,NA,TRBJ1-5,NA
TGTGCCAGCAGCGTAGTCGGGGCGGGTGGGGCCAACGTCCTGACTTTC,CASSVVGAGGANVLTF,TRBV9,NA,TRBJ2-6,NA
TGTGCCAGCAGCTCGTACAGGGACGGGAAGACCCAGTACTTC,CASSSYRDGKTQYF,TRBV5-4,NA,TRBJ2-5,NA
TGCAGCGGAGAGGTCGGAGCCACAGATACGCAGTATTTT,CSGEVGATDTQYF,TRBV29-1,NA,TRBJ2-3,NA
TGTGCCAGTTCCGGCCGTAAGGTGGCTGAAGCTTTCTTT,CASSGRKVAEAFF,TRBV6-5,NA,TRBJ1-1,NA
TGTGCCAGCAGCGCCGCGGTGATGGGGGGGTGGCCCTACAATGAGCAGTTCTTC,CASSAAVMGGWPYNEQFF,TRBV5-6,NA,TRBJ2-1,TRBD2
TGTGCCAGCAGTGACGTTCAAGAGACCCAGTACTTC,CASSDVQETQYF,TRBV6-1,NA,TRBJ2-5,NA
TGTGCCAGCGCACCGACAGGGTCGGTTTACGAGCAGTACTTC,CASAPTGSVYEQYF,TRBV28,NA,TRBJ2-7,TRBD1
TGTGCCAGCCGGCTAGGGCGTCGCTACGAGCAGTACTTC,CASRLGRRYEQYF,TRBV6-5,once,TRBJ2-7,NA
TGTGCCAGCAGCCCGGGGACCCCGTACGGCAGCACTGAAGCTTTCTTT,CASSPGTPYGSTEAFF,TRBV9,NA,TRBJ1-1,NA
TGTGCCAGCTCACCAAGAAGTGACCAGCCCCAGCATTTT,CASSPRSDQPQHF,TRBV18,NA,TRBJ1-5,NA
TGTGCCAGCAGCTTGATCGGCAGGGAGAAAGAGACCCAGTACTTC,CASSLIGREKETQYF,TRBV5-6,NA,TRBJ2-5,NA
TGTGCCAGCAGCGTGTTGGCGTCGAACTATGGCTACACCTTC,CASSVLASNYGYTF,TRBV9,NA,TRBJ1-2,NA
TGCAGCGTTGAAGATCGGCGCGGAGCCCCCTACGAGCAGTACTTC,CSVEDRRGAPYEQYF,TRBV29-1,NA,TRBJ2-7,NA
TGTGCCAGCTCACCACCGCCGGGGGAAGAGACCCAGTACTTC,CASSPPPGEETQYF,TRBV18,NA,TRBJ2-5,NA
TGTGCCAGCAGCCAAGGGGGCCCGAACACTGAAGCTTTCTTT,CASSQGGPNTEAFF,TRBV14,NA,TRBJ1-1,NA
TGTGCCAGTAGTAGACTAGCGGGAGGAGGCACCGGGGAGCTGTTTTTT,CASSRLAGGGTGELFF,TRBV19,NA,TRBJ2-2,TRBD2
TGTGCCAGCAGTCCGGGGGGAGGCTCCTACGAGCAGTACTTC,CASSPGGGSYEQYF,TRBV6-5,NA,TRBJ2-7,TRBD2
TGTGCCAGCAGTTTAGGGGGGTGGGACACCGGGGAGCTGTTTTTT,CASSLGGWDTGELFF,TRBV28,NA,TRBJ2-2,NA
TGTGCCAGCAGCCAATCGTGGCGGGTACGTGTCGAGCAGTACTTC,CASSQSWRVRVEQYF,TRBV11-2,NA,TRBJ2-7,NA
TGTGCCAACCCTATCAGGACTAGCGGGAGAACGCCCTACGAGCAGTACTTC,CANPIRTSGRTPYEQYF,TRBV6-4,NA,TRBJ2-7,TRBD2
TGTGCCAGCAGTGAAGAGTTCGGTTGGGCAGATACGCAGTATTTT,CASSEEFGWADTQYF,TRBV2,NA,TRBJ2-3,NA
TGTGCCAGCTCGTTCGGGCAGCTCTACACCTTC,CASSFGQLYTF,TRBV14,NA,TRBJ1-2,NA
TGTGCCAGCAGAAAACAACAGGGCGATGAAAAACTGTTTTTT,CASRKQQGDEKLFF,TRBV28,NA,TRBJ1-4,NA
TGTGCCAGCAGTGACCTATACGAGCAGTACTTC,CASSDLYEQYF,TRBV6-1,NA,TRBJ2-7,NA
TGTGCCAGCAGCTTAAGATTAGCGGGAGATACGCAGTATTTT,CASSLRLAGDTQYF,TRBV7-8,NA,TRBJ2-3,TRBD2
TGCAGCGTTGGACATTCGAACACCGGGGAGCTGTTTTTT,CSVGHSNTGELFF,TRBV29-1,once,TRBJ2-2,NA
TGCGCCAGCAGTGAAGGGTCATCGGGAGACTTCCAAGAGACCCAGTACTTC,CASSEGSSGDFQETQYF,TRBV10-2,NA,TRBJ2-5,NA
TGTGCCAGCAGCTTAGCGCGGGGGACAGGGGGAAGGAATGAAGCTTTCTTT,CASSLARGTGGRNEAFF,TRBV7-6,NA,TRBJ1-1,TRBD1
TGTGCCAGCAGGGAGGACGACTTAAGGGGCTACACCTTC,CASREDDLRGYTF,TRBV25-1,NA,TRBJ1-2,NA
TGTGCCAGCACCTTTACCCACCGGGACCTTTTTGGCTACACCTTC,CASTFTHRDLFGYTF,TRBV7-9,NA,TRBJ1-2,NA
TGTGCCAGCAGCCCTCTAGTCCCGGGACAGGGGGCGTTTGTTACGCAGTATTTT,CASSPLVPGQGAFVTQYF,TRBV13,NA,TRBJ2-3,TRBD1
TGTGCCAGCAGCTTAGCGGTAGCGGGCAACACAGATACGCAGTATTTT,CASSLAVAGNTDTQYF,TRBV11-2,NA,TRBJ2-3,TRBD2
TGTGCCAGCAGCTGGGACAGAAGCACTGAAGCTTTCTTT,CASSWDRSTEAFF,TRBV5-5,NA,TRBJ1-1,TRBD1
TGTGCCAGCAGTCGCTCGATGGGGAATGAGCAGTTCTTC,CASSRSMGNEQFF,TRBV11-3,NA,TRBJ2-1,NA
TGTGCCAGCTCACCACCTACTCAGCACAGGGGGTTAGATACGCAGTATTTT,CASSPPTQHRGLDTQYF,TRBV18,NA,TRBJ2-3,TRBD1
TGCGCCAGCAGACGACAGCAAGAGACCCAGTACTTC,CASRRQQETQYF,TRBV23-1,NA,TRBJ2-5,NA
TGTGCCAGCTCACGCCAAAGGAGAGGAACGGGAAACATTCAGTACTTC,CASSRQRRGTGNIQYF,TRBV18,NA,TRBJ2-4,NA
TGCGCCAGCAGCTTAGGACTAGCGGGCCCCAATGAGCAGTTCTTC,CASSLGLAGPNEQFF,TRBV5-1,NA,TRBJ2-1,TRBD2
TGTGCCGCGGGAGTATCAACAGGGGATGAGCAGTTCTTC,CAAGVSTGDEQFF,TRBV7-8,NA,TRBJ2-1,NA
TGCGCCAGCAGCCCTTCGTGGACAGGGGCCAGACAGCAGTACTTC,CASSPSWTGARQQYF,TRBV4-1,NA,TRBJ2-7,TRBD1
TGCAGCACGAGGACAGGGGGCCAAGAGACCCAGTACTTC,CSTRTGGQETQYF,TRBV29-1,NA,TRBJ2-5,TRBD1
TGTGCCAGCGGGTCTTCCAATGAGCAGTTCTTC,CASGSSNEQFF,TRBV7-9,NA,TRBJ2-1,NA
TGTGCCAGCTCACCGGTCCCAGCCGACAATGAGCAGTTCTTC,CASSPVPADNEQFF,TRBV18,NA,TRBJ2-1,NA